The 26 T cell receptor beta chains presented below share a single source sample, sequenced in a study of radiotherapy plus CTLA-4 blockade in lung cancer listed by TCRdb under 2018. Library preparation was by the immunoSEQ multiplex PCR assay. This is the immuneACCESS table as TCRdb keeps it, with only in-frame sequences that have V and J called. A part of the clones is gone; compared with another copy, unresolved V genes explain less than half, and the rest is unexplained. The sample table contains about 98,000 clones; only one count was recorded for 75% to 90% of them. The leading ten clones occupy about 3.5% of the sample. The source was peripheral blood, collected from a patient treated with radiotherapy plus ipilimumab. The receptors derive from a human donor with non-small cell lung cancer who had a partial response to radiotherapy plus ipilimumab.

The rearrangement links TRBV10-3 to TRBJ2-1; D might be TRBD2 (5 bases). V lost 11 bases and J 2 bases, leaving 16 bases between the germline ends. The V gene's germline CDR1 is ENHRY and CDR2 SYGVKD. The length of the CDR3 is 14 residues. CDR3 amino acids: CASNSDPAYNEQFF. As DNA, the CDR3 is TGTGCCTCAAATAGCGACCCCGCCTACAATGAGCAGTTCTTC.

The V gene is TRBV6-1, the J gene TRBJ2-7; TRBD1 might be the D (6 bases). The CDR3 extends over 14 amino acids. Germline V CDR1 and CDR2: MNHNS, SASEGT. Trimming took off 6 bases at V and 2 bases at J, with 14 bases between the two ends. CDR3 region: CASRTRDTTYEQYF. The CDR3 region has the DNA TGTGCCAGCAGAACCAGGGACACCACCTACGAGCAGTACTTC.

The chain links TRBV6-6 to TRBJ2-3, with D possibly matching TRBD1 (6 bases). V lost 10 bases, J lost 6 bases, and 17 bases lay in between. Germline V CDR1 and CDR2: MNHNY, SVGAGI (reference sequence). The CDR3 sequence is 13 residues long. The CDR3 loop reads CATLKGVADTQYF. DNA for the CDR3: TGTGCCACCTTAAAGGGGGTTGCTGATACGCAGTATTTT.

The rearrangement joins TRBV6-1 to TRBJ1-1; TRBD1 might be the D (6 bases). Germline CDR1 and CDR2: MNHNS and SASEGT. The ends were cut back, 5 bases at V and 5 bases at J, with 15 bases in the middle. This CDR3 region has 14 residues. The DNA of the CDR3 is TGTGCCAGCAGTACCCGAGGGGGTGGGACTGAAGCTTTCTTT. Translating gives CASSTRGGGTEAFF.

The chain joins TRBV30 to TRBJ1-2; D may be TRBD1 (6 bases). Germline loops: CDR1 GTSNPN, CDR2 SVGIG (reference sequence). V dropped 6 bases and J dropped 8 bases, with 13 bases sitting between them. The CDR3 contains 11 residues. CDR3 nucleotide sequence: TGTGCCTGCGAATTCCAGGGGGGCTACACCTTC. It encodes CACEFQGGYTF.

This clone was found a few times. The identical CDR3 is also encoded by other nucleotide sequences in the sample. The rearrangement joins TRBV28 to TRBJ1-1; possibly TRBD1 for D (5 bases). The V end lost 3 bases, the J end lost 5 bases, and 7 bases lay between the germline ends. Germline values: CDR1 MDHEN, CDR2 SYDVKM. The CDR3 is 12 amino acids. Written as DNA, the CDR3 is TGTGCCAGCAGTTTGCAGGGTACTGAAGCTTTCTTT. Amino acids: CASSLQGTEAFF.

This clone appeared a few times. The chain uses TRBV18 and TRBJ1-1; 7 nucleotides line up with TRBD1. Germline V lookup: CDR1 KGHSH, CDR2 LQKENI. The junction had 8 bases not matched to a gene; V was cut back by 1 base and J by 6 bases. The CDR3 sequence is 15 residues long. DNA of the CDR3: TGTGCCAGCTCACCACGCCTAATACAGGGGCCTGAAGCTTTCTTT. Its translation: CASSPRLIQGPEAFF.

The genes are TRBV2 and TRBJ2-7, with a weak D call TRBD2 (6 bases). Trimming removed 5 bases from V and 7 bases from J, with 18 bases in between. Germline V gene sequence: CDR1 SNHLY, CDR2 FYNNEI. The CDR3 runs 14 residues. The CDR3 protein is CASSPHGLAKEQYF. The CDR3 DNA is TGTGCCAGCAGTCCTCATGGCCTAGCGAAGGAGCAGTACTTC.

The chain links TRBV27 to TRBJ2-1, with 14 bases aligning to TRBD2. This CDR3 spans 19 amino acids. Germline trimming cut 3 bases from V and 4 bases from J; bases unmatched to any gene: 11. CDR1 is MNHEY and CDR2 is SMNVEV in the germline V gene (reference sequence). For the CDR3, the DNA is TGTGCCAGCAGTTTCCGGACTAGCGGGAGGCGAAACTCTTACAATGAGCAGTTCTTC. Residues: CASSFRTSGRRNSYNEQFF.

The V and J genes are TRBV5-4 and TRBJ2-3; the match to TRBD2 covers 7 bases. The CDR3 sequence is 16 residues long. Germline CDR1 and CDR2: SGHNT and YYREEE (reference sequence). After removal of 4 bases from V and 2 bases from J, the junction contained 10 bases not matched to a gene. Here the CDR3 reads CASSPPGRGSTDTQYF. The CDR3 bases are TGTGCCAGCAGCCCCCCTGGGAGGGGTTCCACAGATACGCAGTATTTT.

The chain combines TRBV21-1 with TRBJ2-7; the table's D call, TRBD1, was not checked against the DNA. TRBV21-1 is classified as a pseudogene. This CDR3 has 14 residues. CDR3 protein: CASSSRDRDYEQYF. The CDR3 nucleotides read TGTGCCAGCAGCTCACGGGACAGAGACTACGAGCAGTACTTC.

V usage is TRBV19 and J usage is TRBJ1-2; 9 bases are a match to TRBD1. V lost 5 bases, J lost 3 bases, and 1 base stayed unmatched. This CDR3 spans 13 amino acids. Germline values: CDR1 LNHDA, CDR2 SQIVND (reference sequence). The CDR3 loop reads CASSDRGYYGYTF. The CDR3 DNA reads TGTGCCAGTAGTGACAGGGGGTACTATGGCTACACCTTC.

This clone was seen a few times. This rearrangement joins TRBV6-5 to TRBJ1-5, with TRBD1 matching over 9 bases. Germline CDR1 MNHEY, CDR2 SVGAGI. This CDR3 has 12 residues. V lost 4 bases and J lost 11; bases outside the gene matches: 3. The chain's CDR3 is CASSSTGGTQHF. The DNA of the CDR3 is TGTGCCAGCAGTTCTACAGGGGGCACCCAGCATTTT.

J is TRBJ1-1 and V is TRBV6-1; 7 bases match TRBD1. V lost 7 bases to trimming and J lost 1 base; unmatched junction nucleotides: 6. The CDR3 consists of 14 residues. Germline lookup yields CDR1 MNHNS and CDR2 SASEGT. CDR3 sequence reads: CASTPGTANTEAFF. Written as DNA, the CDR3 is TGTGCCAGCACCCCCGGGACAGCGAACACTGAAGCTTTCTTT.

This clone has only one observation. The chain carries TRBV6-5 and TRBJ1-4; D is perhaps TRBD1 (5 bases). Germline V gene lookup returns CDR1 MNHEY and CDR2 SVGAGI. V gave up 6 bases and J gave up 0 bases, with 11 bases separating them. The CDR3 consists of 15 residues. Here the CDR3 DNA reads TGTGCCAGCAGCTCAAGGGGCGCAACTAATGAAAAACTGTTTTTT. This translates into CASSSRGATNEKLFF.

The chain has TRBV5-6 and TRBJ2-5, with D possibly matching TRBD2 (6 bases). The CDR3 sequence is 13 residues long. Trimming removed 5 bases at V and 5 bases at J, with 13 bases between. Germline loops: CDR1 SGHDT, CDR2 YYEEEE. In DNA form, the CDR3 reads TGTGCCAGCAGTTTGCCCCTAGCGGAGACCCAGTACTTC. Its protein is CASSLPLAETQYF.

The chain combines TRBV5-4 with TRBJ2-3; 9 positions match TRBD1. J gave up 3 bases and V 3 bases, and 14 bases lay outside the gene matches. The germline gives CDR1 SGHNT, CDR2 YYREEE (reference sequence). The CDR3 contains 18 residues. As DNA, the CDR3 is TGTGCCAGCAGCTCCGGGACGGAACAGGGGGCGGAGACAGATACGCAGTATTTT. Encoded protein: CASSSGTEQGAETDTQYF.

In its sample, this clone was seen once. The chain couples TRBV30 to TRBJ2-7; 11 bases align to TRBD2. From germline, CDR1 is GTSNPN and CDR2 SVGIG (reference sequence). The V gene end was trimmed by 1 base and the J gene end by 5 bases; junction bases not matched to a gene: 10. The CDR3 is 16 amino acids. This CDR3 reads CAWSGASGRFKDEQYF. The CDR3 coding sequence is TGTGCCTGGAGTGGGGCTAGCGGGAGGTTTAAGGACGAGCAGTACTTC. The complete variable domain, with remaining parts taken from reference TRBV30 and TRBJ2-7, reads SQTIHQWPATLVQPVGSPLSLECTVEGTSNPNLYWYRQAAGRGLQLLFYSVGIGQISSEVPQNLSASRPQDRQFILSSKKLLLSDSGFYLCAWSGASGRFKDEQYFGPGTRLTVT.

The CDR3 loop is CASGTRSDTGELFF. DNA of the CDR3: TGTGCCTCCGGGACTAGGTCGGACACCGGGGAGCTGTTTTTT. This sequence joins TRBV19 and TRBJ2-2; 8 bases agree with TRBD2. The V gene's germline CDR1 is LNHDA and CDR2 SQIVND (reference sequence). The CDR3 length is 14 residues. The trim removed 11 bases at V and 3 bases at J, leaving 8 bases unmatched.

The chain recombines TRBV2 with TRBJ2-2, with 7 bases that match TRBD1. Germline CDR1 and CDR2: SNHLY and FYNNEI. The CDR3 spans 15 residues. The V gene end was trimmed by 1 base and the J gene end by 4 bases; junction bases not matched to a gene: 3. The DNA of the CDR3 is TGTGCCAGCAGTGAAGTGGGACAGTCCACCGGGGAGCTGTTTTTT. Translation: CASSEVGQSTGELFF. The whole variable domain, remainder taken from reference TRBV2 and TRBJ2-2, is EPEVTQTPSHQVTQMGQEVILRCVPISNHLYFYWYRQILGQKVEFLVSFYNNEISEKSEIFDDQFSVERPDGSNFTLKIRSTKLEDSAMYFCASSEVGQSTGELFFGEGSRLTVL.

The CDR3 region is CASSSLRGTPYNEQFF. DNA of the CDR3: TGTGCCAGCAGTTCCCTCCGGGGAACCCCCTACAATGAGCAGTTCTTC. The chain joins TRBV6-5 to TRBJ2-1; possibly TRBD2 for D (5 bases). The V and J ends lost 4 bases and 2 bases respectively, with 15 bases between them. The germline CDR1 and CDR2 sequences are MNHEY and SVGAGI. This CDR3 comprises 16 residues.

The chain has TRBV4-1 and TRBJ1-4; D unresolved. The germline V gene encodes CDR1 MGHRA and CDR2 YSYEKL. The CDR3 sequence is 21 residues long. With 0 bases removed from V and 6 bases from J, the gap between germline ends came to 29 bases. The CDR3 region has the DNA TGCGCCAGCAGCCAAGAAAAGGTGGGAGTAGGTTTTGGCAGCATGGATGAAAAACTGTTTTTT. Translation gives CASSQEKVGVGFGSMDEKLFF.

J is TRBJ1-1 and V is TRBV28; tentatively, D is TRBD1 (6 bases). The CDR3 loop spans 13 amino acids. V lost 7 bases to trimming and J lost 3 bases, with 12 bases between them. Germline CDR1 reads MDHEN; CDR2 reads SYDVKM. The CDR3 region has the DNA TGTGCCAGCATGAAGGGGGGGGACACTGAAGCTTTCTTT. Encoded protein: CASMKGGDTEAFF.

The rearrangement joins TRBV19 to TRBJ2-5, with D possibly matching TRBD1 (8 bases). V gave up 5 bases and J gave up 7 bases, with 23 bases separating them. Looked up from germline, CDR1 is LNHDA and CDR2 is SQIVND (reference sequence). CDR3 length: 16 residues. CDR3: CASSSGGQGYALTQYF. CDR3 in DNA: TGTGCCAGTAGTTCGGGAGGACAGGGTTATGCCCTGACCCAGTACTTC.

The V call is TRBV7-9, the J call TRBJ2-7; weak D call: TRBD2 (7 bases). This CDR3 has 16 residues. V dropped 4 bases and J dropped 4 bases, with 20 bases sitting between them. Germline CDR1 SEHNR, CDR2 FQNEAQ (reference sequence). The CDR3: CASSSISQGGVYEQYF. The CDR3 DNA follows: TGTGCCAGCAGCTCCATATCACAGGGAGGGGTTTACGAGCAGTACTTC.

The chain recombines TRBV30 with TRBJ2-1, with TRBD1 identical over 9 bases. This CDR3 is built from 13 residues. V lost 5 bases and J lost 9; bases outside the gene matches: 8. CDR1 is GTSNPN and CDR2 is SVGIG in the germline V gene (reference sequence). Written as DNA, the CDR3 is TGTGCCTGGGACAGGGGGGGCCTGAGTGAGCAGTTCTTC. It yields the protein CAWDRGGLSEQFF.